Following are 6 T cell receptor beta chains from one sample sequenced in a study of post-analysis software for immune sequencing data. Which antigens these TCRs recognize remains unknown. The study, taken as a whole, reports: Relative to controls, patients had about 5 TRBV segments at higher frequency, with TRBV5-6, TRBV5-1 and TRBV20-1 among these.

Each TCR beta cDNA library carried unique molecular identifiers. TCRdb re-called the PCR reads with MiXCR, one entry per CDR3 protein. Of around 250,000 distinct CDR3 sequences listed, less than 40% were seen once; the top ten hold less than 6%. Specimen: blood. The receptors here all came from a girl between 5 and 17 years old with multiple sclerosis.

Worth noting for this clonotype: This may arise from a read error, as a much more abundant clone is one base away. V and J are TRBV29-1 and TRBJ2-5, with 10 nucleotides matching TRBD2. This CDR3 spans 13 amino acids. The V gene's germline CDR1 is SQVTM and CDR2 ANQGSEA. J gave up 4 bases and V 7 bases, and 6 bases lay outside the gene matches. The CDR3 loop is CSASGRYGETQYF. The CDR3 region has the DNA TGCAGCGCTAGCGGGAGATATGGAGAGACCCAGTACTTC.

This chain links TRBV20-1 with TRBJ1-3; D is possibly TRBD1 (5 bases). Germline assignment: CDR1 DFQATT and CDR2 SNEGSKA (reference sequence). The CDR3 loop spans 15 amino acids. V lost 3 bases and J 0 bases, leaving 12 bases between the germline ends. The CDR3 nucleotides read TGCAGTGCTAGTGGAACAGGAATCTCTGGAAACACCATATATTTT. Its protein is CSASGTGISGNTIYF.

This chain links TRBV13 with TRBJ2-3; 9 positions match TRBD1. The CDR3 has 14 residues. The ends lost 4 bases at V and 9 bases at J; junction bases unmatched: 8. CDR1 is PRHDT, CDR2 FYEKMQ, per germline (reference sequence). The CDR3: CASSSGTGLRTQYF. The CDR3 DNA is TGTGCCAGCAGCTCCGGGACAGGGTTGCGCACGCAGTATTTT.

Notes on this clonotype: A read error is possible here, since a much larger clone lies one base away. The chain links TRBV4-3 to TRBJ2-5; no firm D call. Trimming stripped 1 base from V and 5 bases from J, with 11 bases between. The V gene's germline CDR1 is LGHNA and CDR2 YSLEER. The CDR3 sequence is 14 residues long. CDR3 DNA: TGCGCCAGCAGCCAAGGGGTGATGGGCGAGACCCAGTACTTC. Encoded protein: CASSQGVMGETQYF.

This clonotype was seen just once. The V gene is TRBV27, the J gene TRBJ2-1; 8 positions agree with TRBD2. With 8 bases clipped from V and 1 base from J, the junction kept 7 bases outside the gene matches. The CDR3 totals 15 residues. CDR1 MNHEY and CDR2 SMNVEV come from the germline V gene (reference sequence). The CDR3 DNA is TGTGCCAGCGGAGGGATAGCGGGATCCTACAATGAGCAGTTCTTC. Its translation is CASGGIAGSYNEQFF.

This clonotype was counted ten times or more. The V and J genes are TRBV6-5 and TRBJ2-7, with 9 nucleotides matching TRBD1. This CDR3 contains 14 residues. Trimming at V came to 1 base and at J to 3 bases, leaving 1 base not matched to a gene. Germline V gene sequence: CDR1 MNHEY, CDR2 SVGAGI. Written as DNA, the CDR3 is TGTGCCAGCAGTTACTTGGGACAGGGCTACGAGCAGTACTTC. Residues: CASSYLGQGYEQYF.